What follows describes a single T cell receptor (beta chain). The target of this receptor is not known. No qualities accompany the bases; no much larger clone lies one base away. The immunoSEQ assay was used to generate TCR beta chain sequences from genomic DNA. In the source study's methods: CDR3 sequences that did not begin with the conserved framework cysteine at position 104 were removed by hand. Clonality was calculated as one minus the normalized Shannon's Diversity Index, with values ranging from 0 (maximal diversity) to 1 (oligoclonal). Chi-squared comparison-of-proportions tests were used to check whether the frequency of the same CDR3 differed between samples, for example brain versus blood. Public clonotypes were identified through searches of immuneACCESS, and similarity to known antiviral clonotypes was evaluated with the VDJdb browser. Held by TCRdb, this immuneACCESS table contains in-frame sequences only and omits some clones. Under half of the omission traces to an unresolved V gene where checked; the cause of the rest is unknown. For V, J and clone size, that table is used; D and trimming come from the DNA. This sample has around 340,000 clones in its table, and roughly 93% of those were observed once. The biggest ten clones account for under 7% of the sample.

This record belongs to a study of brain T cells in children with intractable seizures (dated by TCRdb to about 2021). About the investigation overall: Resected brain tissue from some 56 pediatric epilepsy surgery cases was first screened for immune gene transcripts using a NanoString immunology panel. Of the roughly 12 selected surgery cases, pre-surgery blood was also sequenced for eight, so four had brain tissue only.

Deletion took 5 bases off V and 2 bases off J, with a span of 9 bases between the germline ends. The germline V gene (reference sequence) supplies CDR1 LNHDA and CDR2 SQIVND. From the cysteine through the phenylalanine, the CDR3 covers 13 amino acids. Just the 39-base CDR3 DNA is kept, in frame starting at base 1. Paper-wide results and their limitations: Viral specificity was inferred solely from CDR3 sequence similarity, and the HCMV serostatus of the patients was not known. Sequencing depth differed between pre- and post-surgery blood, so clones missing from the pre-surgery sample may reflect undersampling.

The sample's time point, from its label and the paper: blood from clinic visit 5 months post-surgery; TSC patient then seizure free. The surgery cases showing the highest brain T cell transcript signatures were chosen for TCR beta chain sequencing of brain tissue and, when available, of blood. Prior to surgery, the patients had been treated with at least one anti-epileptic drug. The TCR-sequenced patients were children whose drug-resistant epilepsy was caused by tuberous sclerosis complex, focal cortical dysplasia, Rasmussen encephalitis or hemimegalencephaly. Bulk genomic DNA was isolated from unsorted brain tissue and whole blood using the Monarch genomic DNA purification kit.

Specimen: peripheral blood, collected roughly 5 months after surgery. This clonotype was obtained from a boy younger than two with tuberous sclerosis and intractable seizures. The chain joins TRBV19 to TRBJ2-5; the D gene remains uncertain. This receptor carries the CDR3 CASSETPQETQYF. The nucleotides read TGTGCCAGTAGTGAGACTCCTCAAGAGACCCAGTACTTC.